One sample yielded the 27 T cell receptor beta chains listed below, sequenced in a study of blood T cell repertoires in COVID-19. TCRdb's table, derived via immunoSEQ multiplex PCR, lists solely in-frame clones and lacks some. The sample shows over 120,000 clones, over 70% of them seen only once. Input material: peripheral blood. The receptors come from a man in his 70s who had recovered from COVID-19.

The chain couples TRBV6-1 to TRBJ2-3; TRBD2 matches 12 bases. The CDR3 spans 18 residues. Trimming at V came to 4 bases and at J to 0 bases, leaving 8 bases not matched to a gene. The germline gives CDR1 MNHNS, CDR2 SASEGT. CDR3 DNA sequence: TGTGCCAGCAGTGGCCCGGGACTAGCGGGTCGTAGCACAGATACGCAGTATTTT. Its translation: CASSGPGLAGRSTDTQYF.

This CDR3 is CASSLEGTLAEKLFF. The CDR3 coding sequence is TGTGCCAGCAGCTTAGAGGGGACTTTAGCGGAAAAACTGTTTTTT. The chain combines TRBV7-9 with TRBJ1-4; D possibly corresponds to TRBD1 (5 bases). Trimming pared 1 base from V and 8 bases from J, leaving 14 bases between. Germline values: CDR1 SEHNR, CDR2 FQNEAQ (reference sequence). The CDR3 has 15 amino acids. Complete variable domain (other parts from reference TRBV7-9 and TRBJ1-4): DTGVSQNPRHKITKRGQNVTFRCDPISEHNRLYWYRQTLGQGPEFLTYFQNEAQLEKSRLLSDRFSAERPKGSFSTLEIQRTEQGDSAMYLCASSLEGTLAEKLFFGSGTQLSVL.

In this sample, this clone turned up once. The chain carries TRBV7-2 and TRBJ2-7; 7 bases are a match to TRBD1. The CDR3 spans 14 residues. The junction had 9 bases not matched to a gene; V was cut back by 7 bases and J by 3 bases. Germline CDR1 and CDR2: SGHTA and FQGNSA. CDR3 sequence: CASTPGQKDYEQYF. The CDR3 region has the DNA TGTGCCAGCACCCCGGGACAGAAGGACTACGAGCAGTACTTC.

This chain links TRBV23-1 with TRBJ1-1; no reliable D call. TRBV23-1 is given ORF status, its function remaining uncertain. V lost 3 bases and J lost 11, with 10 bases in between. The CDR3 extends over 11 amino acids. CDR3 sequence (DNA): TGCGCCAGCAGTCATGCTTTAGAGGCTTTCTTT. This sequence encodes CASSHALEAFF.

The sample holds a few counts of this clone. This chain uses TRBV27 with TRBJ1-4, with 9 bases matching TRBD1. The CDR3 is 18 residues long. V lost 1 base to trimming and J lost 3 bases; unmatched junction nucleotides: 9. CDR1 is MNHEY, CDR2 SMNVEV, per germline (reference sequence). The CDR3 DNA reads as TGTGCCAGCAGTTTATGGCCTACAGGGGGCATTGCTAATGAAAAACTGTTTTTT. It specifies CASSLWPTGGIANEKLFF. Using reference TRBV27 and TRBJ1-4 for the parts outside the CDR3, the full variable domain is EAQVTQNPRYLITVTGKKLTVTCSQNMNHEYMSWYRQDPGLGLRQIYYSMNVEVTDKGDVPEGYKVSRKEKRNFPLILESPSPNQTSLYFCASSLWPTGGIANEKLFFGSGTQLSVL.

The chain uses TRBV7-8 and TRBJ2-7; TRBD1 aligns across 11 bases. CDR1 and CDR2 from the germline V gene are SGHVS and FQNEAQ. The CDR3 runs to 15 residues. V lost 4 bases to trimming and J lost 7 bases; unmatched junction nucleotides: 9. The chain's CDR3 is CASSSPGQGAREQYF. In DNA, the CDR3 is TGTGCCAGCAGCTCCCCCGGACAGGGGGCGAGAGAGCAGTACTTC.

The rearrangement joins TRBV19 to TRBJ2-2; a possible D gene is TRBD1 (5 bases). Germline-derived CDR1 and CDR2 are LNHDA and SQIVND (reference sequence). With 5 bases removed from V and 5 bases from J, the gap between germline ends came to 18 bases. This CDR3 has 16 amino acids. The CDR3 reads CASSLIWGVPTGELFF. The CDR3, as DNA: TGTGCCAGTAGTCTCATCTGGGGCGTCCCTACCGGGGAGCTGTTTTTT.

The chain joins TRBV4-3 to TRBJ2-3; the match to TRBD2 covers 10 bases. The V gene end was trimmed by 3 bases and the J gene end by 4 bases; junction bases not matched to a gene: 7. CDR3 length equals 16 residues. Germline CDR1 is LGHNA and CDR2 is YSLEER. CDR3 region: CASSHSPAGGADTQYF. The CDR3 nucleotides read TGCGCCAGCAGCCACTCGCCAGCGGGAGGGGCAGATACGCAGTATTTT.

V is TRBV9 and J is TRBJ1-1; 9 bases map to TRBD1. Germline V gene lookup returns CDR1 SGDLS and CDR2 YYNGEE. V was pared by 2 bases and J by 11 bases, with 4 bases of the junction left unmatched. CDR3 length equals 12 residues. In nucleotides, the CDR3 is TGTGCCAGCAGCGTGGGGACAGGGTTGGCTTTCTTT. It encodes CASSVGTGLAFF.

Many counts were recorded for this clone. V and J are TRBV19 and TRBJ1-2, with 10 nucleotides matching TRBD1. With V trimmed by 6 bases and J by 5 bases, 6 bases remained unmatched. Germline V gene data show CDR1 as LNHDA and CDR2 as SQIVND (reference sequence). The length of the CDR3 is 14 residues. CDR3 sequence: CASRNRDRGYGYTF. The CDR3, as DNA: TGTGCCAGTAGGAACCGGGACAGGGGATATGGCTACACCTTC.

The chain has TRBV12-5 and TRBJ2-7; 8 bases map to TRBD2. The V gene end was trimmed by 2 bases and the J gene end by 4 bases; junction bases not matched to a gene: 22. CDR1 is LGHNT, CDR2 FRNRAP, per germline. CDR3 length: 20 residues. The CDR3: CASGLSPGLVAPRPFYEQYF. The CDR3 DNA sequence: TGTGCTAGTGGTTTGTCGCCGGGACTAGTAGCGCCCCGACCTTTTTACGAGCAGTACTTC.

This sequence joins TRBV4-1 and TRBJ2-5, with TRBD2 matching 7 bases. The germline V gene has CDR1 MGHRA and CDR2 YSYEKL. The CDR3 consists of 15 residues. The J segment lost 3 bases and the V segment lost 3 bases, leaving 7 bases of the junction unmatched. The CDR3 loop is CASSHPGLTKETQYF. In DNA, the CDR3 is TGCGCCAGCAGCCACCCGGGACTAACTAAAGAGACCCAGTACTTC.

This sequence joins TRBV12-5 and TRBJ2-1, with 7 bases lining up with TRBD1. V was clipped by 6 bases and J by 0 bases; unmatched bases: 5. The CDR3 has 15 residues. Germline V gene sequence: CDR1 LGHNT, CDR2 FRNRAP. The CDR3 is CASGLTGSSYNEQFF. CDR3 nucleotides: TGTGCTAGTGGACTGACAGGGAGCTCCTACAATGAGCAGTTCTTC.

The chain joins TRBV4-1 to TRBJ1-1; TRBD1 is a possible D gene (5 bases). V was cut by 1 base and J by 4 bases, with 16 bases left in between. Germline V lookup: CDR1 MGHRA, CDR2 YSYEKL. This CDR3 has 16 amino acids. CDR3 region: CASSQVIFSGGTEAFF. CDR3 DNA sequence: TGCGCCAGCAGCCAAGTCATTTTTTCCGGGGGCACTGAAGCTTTCTTT.

This chain connects TRBV5-6 to TRBJ2-5; 7 bases agree with TRBD1. Losses at the gene ends were 5 bases for V and 2 bases for J; bases not matched to a gene: 3. Germline V gene data show CDR1 as SGHDT and CDR2 as YYEEEE. The CDR3 spans 13 residues. DNA of the CDR3: TGTGCCAGCAGATGGGGACAGCAAGAGACCCAGTACTTC. It yields the protein CASRWGQQETQYF.

V gene TRBV29-1 combines with J gene TRBJ1-2, with D possibly TRBD1 on 5 matching bases. V was trimmed by 6 bases and J by 1 base, leaving 12 bases between them. This CDR3 has 13 amino acids. CDR1 and CDR2 from the germline V gene are SQVTM and ANQGSEA. The CDR3 DNA follows: TGCAGCGTCTGGGGCACCTTTAACTATGGCTACACCTTC. The encoded protein is CSVWGTFNYGYTF.

This clone showed up just once. J is TRBJ2-7 and V is TRBV5-8, with 14 bases fitting TRBD2. There are 17 residues in the CDR3. V shed 0 bases and J 6 bases; nucleotides not matched to a gene: 8. The V gene's germline CDR1 is SGHTS and CDR2 YDEGEE. This chain's CDR3 is CASSLAPPGLAGAEQYF. The DNA for the CDR3 is TGTGCCAGCAGCTTGGCCCCCCCGGGACTAGCGGGAGCCGAGCAGTACTTC.

This clone was counted only a few times. This chain connects TRBV30 to TRBJ1-4; TRBD1 agrees at 9 bases. Germline CDR1 is GTSNPN and CDR2 is SVGIG (reference sequence). With V trimmed by 3 bases and J by 8 bases, 7 bases remained unmatched. This CDR3 comprises 14 residues. The CDR3 bases are TGTGCCTGGAGGTCCTGGACAGGGGACGAAAAACTGTTTTTT. Translated, it gives CAWRSWTGDEKLFF. The entire variable domain, with the rest obtained from reference TRBV30 and TRBJ1-4, is as follows: SQTIHQWPATLVQPVGSPLSLECTVEGTSNPNLYWYRQAAGRGLQLLFYSVGIGQISSEVPQNLSASRPQDRQFILSSKKLLLSDSGFYLCAWRSWTGDEKLFFGSGTQLSVL.

CDR3 protein: CARASGGSTYEQYF. CDR3 bases: TGTGCCCGCGCTTCGGGGGGAAGCACCTACGAGCAGTACTTC. V gene TRBV30 combines with J gene TRBJ2-7; TRBD2 matches 7 bases. V was pared by 8 bases and J by 2 bases, with 12 bases of the junction left unmatched. CDR1 and CDR2 (germline): GTSNPN, SVGIG (reference sequence). This CDR3 is 14 amino acids long.

J is TRBJ1-5 and V is TRBV21-1. TRBV21-1 is tagged as a pseudogene. This CDR3 is built from 17 residues. CDR3 residues: CASSKARADNSNQPQHF. The CDR3 bases are TGTGCCAGCAGCAAAGCGCGGGCAGATAATAGCAATCAGCCCCAGCATTTT.

Only a few counts were recorded for this clone. This rearrangement joins TRBV24-1 to TRBJ2-2, with TRBD1 identical over 8 bases. Germline values: CDR1 KGHDR, CDR2 SFDVKD. The CDR3 extends over 15 amino acids. V lost 3 bases to trimming and J lost 4 bases; unmatched junction nucleotides: 3. The CDR3 DNA follows: TGTGCCACCAGTGATCGACAGGGGAGCACCGGGGAGCTGTTTTTT. Translation gives CATSDRQGSTGELFF.

V and J are TRBV4-1 and TRBJ2-3, with D tentatively TRBD2 (6 bases). Deletions cut 5 bases from V and 2 bases from J, with 11 bases between. The germline V gene encodes CDR1 MGHRA and CDR2 YSYEKL. The CDR3 has 14 amino acids. The CDR3 coding sequence is TGCGCCAGCAGCGCGGGACCCCACACAGATACGCAGTATTTT. Protein: CASSAGPHTDTQYF.

This clone was observed once. V gene TRBV11-2 combines with J gene TRBJ2-5; 11 nucleotides agree with TRBD2. With 5 bases clipped from V and 3 bases from J, the junction kept 5 bases outside the gene matches. There are 15 residues in the CDR3. The germline V gene encodes CDR1 SGHAT and CDR2 FQNNGV. CDR3 loop: CASSGMGLAEETQYF. The DNA of the CDR3 is TGTGCCAGCAGCGGGATGGGACTAGCGGAAGAGACCCAGTACTTC.

The V call is TRBV30, the J call TRBJ2-2; TRBD1 agrees at 8 bases. V was pared by 5 bases and J by 6 bases, with 14 bases of the junction left unmatched. The germline CDR1 and CDR2 sequences are GTSNPN and SVGIG (reference sequence). CDR3 length: 16 amino acids. CDR3 in DNA: TGTGCCTGGGTAACTAGTAGCAGGGGGCGAGCCGGGGAGCTGTTTTTT. Its protein is CAWVTSSRGRAGELFF. The full variable domain, its missing parts supplied by reference TRBV30 and TRBJ2-2, is SQTIHQWPATLVQPVGSPLSLECTVEGTSNPNLYWYRQAAGRGLQLLFYSVGIGQISSEVPQNLSASRPQDRQFILSSKKLLLSDSGFYLCAWVTSSRGRAGELFFGEGSRLTVL.

The chain couples TRBV7-6 to TRBJ2-5; 13 bases map to TRBD2. Looked up from germline, CDR1 is SGHVS and CDR2 is FNYEAQ. This CDR3 spans 22 amino acids. J lost 0 bases, V lost 0 bases, and 16 bases had no gene match. CDR3 DNA sequence: TGTGCCAGCAGCTTAGCCAAGGGACTAGCGGGACCCTCTTTTATGTACCAAGAGACCCAGTACTTC. As protein: CASSLAKGLAGPSFMYQETQYF.

This chain joins TRBV30 and TRBJ2-5, with 7 bases aligning to TRBD1. Germline V lookup: CDR1 GTSNPN, CDR2 SVGIG (reference sequence). The CDR3 is 16 residues long. Unmatched junction bases numbered 15, after V lost 1 base and J lost 7 bases. The CDR3 loop reads CAWSAGTAVLRGTQYF. For the CDR3, the DNA is TGTGCCTGGAGTGCCGGGACAGCCGTCCTTCGAGGGACCCAGTACTTC.

V is TRBV19 and J is TRBJ2-1; D perhaps matches TRBD2 (6 bases). The germline V gene encodes CDR1 LNHDA and CDR2 SQIVND (reference sequence). V lost 3 bases to trimming and J lost 7 bases, with 16 bases between them. This CDR3 is built from 15 residues. The DNA for the CDR3 is TGTGCCAGTAGTATCAGGGACTCCTGGGGGAATGAGCAGTTCTTC. Its translation is CASSIRDSWGNEQFF.